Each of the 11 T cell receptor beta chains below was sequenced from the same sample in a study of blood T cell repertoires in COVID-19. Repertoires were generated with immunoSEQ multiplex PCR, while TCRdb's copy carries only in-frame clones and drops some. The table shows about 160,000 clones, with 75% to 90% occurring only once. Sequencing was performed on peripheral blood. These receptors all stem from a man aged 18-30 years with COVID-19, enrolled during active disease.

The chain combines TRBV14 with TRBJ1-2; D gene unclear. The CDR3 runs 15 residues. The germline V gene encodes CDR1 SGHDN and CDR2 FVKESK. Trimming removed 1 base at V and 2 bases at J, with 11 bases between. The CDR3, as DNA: TGTGCCAGCAGCCAAGCCGACATCCGAAACTATGGCTACACCTTC. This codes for CASSQADIRNYGYTF.

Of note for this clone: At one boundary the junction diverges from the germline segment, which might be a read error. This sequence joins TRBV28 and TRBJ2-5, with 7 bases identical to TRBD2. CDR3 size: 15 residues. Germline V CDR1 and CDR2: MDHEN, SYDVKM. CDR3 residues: CASCLFGGGGETQYF. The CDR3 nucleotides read TGTGCCAGCTGTTTATTTGGCGGGGGAGGGGAGACCCAGTACTTC.

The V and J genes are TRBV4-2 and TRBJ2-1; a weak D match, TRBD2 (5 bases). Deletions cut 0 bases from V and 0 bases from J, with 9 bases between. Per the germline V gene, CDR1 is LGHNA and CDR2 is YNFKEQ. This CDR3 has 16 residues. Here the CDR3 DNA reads TGTGCCAGCAGCCAAGATCGGGCGGGCTCCTACAATGAGCAGTTCTTC. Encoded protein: CASSQDRAGSYNEQFF.

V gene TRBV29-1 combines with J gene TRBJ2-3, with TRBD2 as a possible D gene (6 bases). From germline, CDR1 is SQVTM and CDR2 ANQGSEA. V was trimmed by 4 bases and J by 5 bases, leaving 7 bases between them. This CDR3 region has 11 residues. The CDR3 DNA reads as TGCAGCGTTGGGGGAGGAGATACGCAGTATTTT. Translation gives CSVGGGDTQYF.

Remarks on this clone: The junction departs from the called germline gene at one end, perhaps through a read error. DNA of the CDR3: TGTGCCAGCAGCCTCTCCGAGCACCTAGAAAAACTGCTTTTT. Encoded protein: CASSLSEHLEKLLF. The rearrangement uses TRBV7-9 and TRBJ1-4; D is undetermined. The germline CDR1 and CDR2 sequences are SEHNR and FQNEAQ (reference sequence). The CDR3 is made up of 14 amino acids.

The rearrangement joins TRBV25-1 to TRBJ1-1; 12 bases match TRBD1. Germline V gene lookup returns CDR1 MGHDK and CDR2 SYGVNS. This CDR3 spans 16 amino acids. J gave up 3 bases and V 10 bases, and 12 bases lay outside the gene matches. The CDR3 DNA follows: TGTGCCAACCCGGGACAGGGGGCGATGGTGTACACTGAAGCTTTCTTT. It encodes CANPGQGAMVYTEAFF.

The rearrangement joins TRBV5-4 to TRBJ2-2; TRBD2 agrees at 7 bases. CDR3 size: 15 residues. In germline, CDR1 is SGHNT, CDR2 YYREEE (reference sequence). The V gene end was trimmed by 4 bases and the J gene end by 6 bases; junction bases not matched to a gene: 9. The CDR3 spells CASSLRLAEAGELFF. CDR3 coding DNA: TGTGCCAGCAGCCTACGCCTAGCGGAGGCCGGGGAGCTGTTTTTT.

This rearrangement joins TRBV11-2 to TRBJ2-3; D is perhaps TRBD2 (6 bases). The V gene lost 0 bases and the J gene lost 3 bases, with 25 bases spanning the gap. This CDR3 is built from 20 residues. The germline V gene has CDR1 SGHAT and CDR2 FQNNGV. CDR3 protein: CASSLDLGGRWTRKTDTQYF. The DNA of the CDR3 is TGTGCCAGCAGCTTAGATCTCGGAGGGAGATGGACCCGAAAAACAGATACGCAGTATTTT. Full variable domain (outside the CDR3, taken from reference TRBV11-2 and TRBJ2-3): EAGVAQSPRYKIIEKRQSVAFWCNPISGHATLYWYQQILGQGPKLLIQFQNNGVVDDSQLPKDRFSAERLKGVDSTLKIQPAKLEDSAVYLCASSLDLGGRWTRKTDTQYFGPGTRLTVL.

The chain's CDR3 is CASSAGGARIPGELFF. DNA for the CDR3: TGTGCCAGCAGCGCAGGGGGCGCAAGGATACCTGGGGAGCTGTTTTTT. The rearrangement uses TRBV7-8 and TRBJ2-2; 8 bases are a match to TRBD1. The V segment lost 5 bases and the J segment 8 bases; nucleotides outside the gene matches: 13. CDR1 and CDR2 (germline): SGHVS, FQNEAQ. The CDR3 runs 16 residues.

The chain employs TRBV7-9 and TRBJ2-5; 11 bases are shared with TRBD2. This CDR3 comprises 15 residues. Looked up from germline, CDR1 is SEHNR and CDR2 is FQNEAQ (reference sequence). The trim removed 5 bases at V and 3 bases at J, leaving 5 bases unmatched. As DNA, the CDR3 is TGTGCCAGCAGCCCAGGGACTAGCGGAGAAGAGACCCAGTACTTC. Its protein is CASSPGTSGEETQYF.

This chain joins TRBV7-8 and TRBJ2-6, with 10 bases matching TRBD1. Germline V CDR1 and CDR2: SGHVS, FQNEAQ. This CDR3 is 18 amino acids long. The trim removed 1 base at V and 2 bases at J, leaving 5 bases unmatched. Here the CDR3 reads CASSLGQGAPTGANVLTF. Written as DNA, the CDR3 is TGTGCCAGCAGCTTAGGACAGGGGGCCCCCACTGGGGCCAACGTCCTGACTTTC.